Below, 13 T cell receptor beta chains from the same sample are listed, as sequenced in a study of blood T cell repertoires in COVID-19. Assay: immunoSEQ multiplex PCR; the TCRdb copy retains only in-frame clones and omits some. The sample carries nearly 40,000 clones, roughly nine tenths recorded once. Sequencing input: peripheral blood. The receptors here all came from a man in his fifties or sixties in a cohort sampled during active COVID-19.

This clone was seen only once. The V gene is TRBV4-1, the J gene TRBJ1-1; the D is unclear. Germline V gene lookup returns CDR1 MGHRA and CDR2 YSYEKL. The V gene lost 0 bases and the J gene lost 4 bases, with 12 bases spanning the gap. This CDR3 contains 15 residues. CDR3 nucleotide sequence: TGCGCCAGCAGCCAAGATGCGGGGTCGGGCACTGAAGCTTTCTTT. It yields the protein CASSQDAGSGTEAFF.

The CDR3 DNA follows: TGTGCCAGTAGTATGGGGGACAGGAATCAGCCCCAGCATTTT. Translating gives CASSMGDRNQPQHF. The chain recombines TRBV19 with TRBJ1-5; 8 positions agree with TRBD1. CDR1 and CDR2 from the germline V gene are LNHDA and SQIVND (reference sequence). V gave up 3 bases and J gave up 4 bases; unmatched junction bases: 2. The CDR3 length is 14 residues.

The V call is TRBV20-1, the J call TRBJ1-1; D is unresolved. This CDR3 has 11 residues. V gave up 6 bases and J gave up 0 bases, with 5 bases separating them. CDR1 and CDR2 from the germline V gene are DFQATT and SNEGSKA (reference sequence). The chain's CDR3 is CSAEMNTEAFF. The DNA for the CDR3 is TGCAGTGCAGAGATGAACACTGAAGCTTTCTTT.

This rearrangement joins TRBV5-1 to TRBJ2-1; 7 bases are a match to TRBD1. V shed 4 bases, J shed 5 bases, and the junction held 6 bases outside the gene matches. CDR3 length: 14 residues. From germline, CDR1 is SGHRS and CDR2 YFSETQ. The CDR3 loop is CASSILQGNNEQFF. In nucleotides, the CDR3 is TGCGCCAGCAGCATACTACAGGGGAACAATGAGCAGTTCTTC.

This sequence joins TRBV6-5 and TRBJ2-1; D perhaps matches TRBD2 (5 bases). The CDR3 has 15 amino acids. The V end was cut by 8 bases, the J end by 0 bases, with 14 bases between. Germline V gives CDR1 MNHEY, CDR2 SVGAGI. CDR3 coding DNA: TGTGCCAGCGGGAGTTCGAGAAGCTCCTACAATGAGCAGTTCTTC. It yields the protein CASGSSRSSYNEQFF.

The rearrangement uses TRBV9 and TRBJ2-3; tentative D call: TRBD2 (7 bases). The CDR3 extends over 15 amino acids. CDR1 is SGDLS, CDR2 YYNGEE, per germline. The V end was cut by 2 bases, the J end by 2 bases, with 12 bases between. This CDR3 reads CASSVAGALTDTQYF. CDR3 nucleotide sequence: TGTGCCAGCAGCGTTGCGGGGGCCCTCACAGATACGCAGTATTTT. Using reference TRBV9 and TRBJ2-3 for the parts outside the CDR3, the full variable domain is DSGVTQTPKHLITATGQRVTLRCSPRSGDLSVYWYQQSLDQGLQFLIQYYNGEERAKGNILERFSAQQFPDLHSELNLSSLELGDSALYFCASSVAGALTDTQYFGPGTRLTVL.

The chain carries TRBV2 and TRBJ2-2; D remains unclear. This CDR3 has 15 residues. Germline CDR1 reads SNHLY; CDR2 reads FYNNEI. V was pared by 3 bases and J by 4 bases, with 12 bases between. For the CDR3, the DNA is TGTGCCAGCAGTGAGGTAGACGGCGGCACCGGGGAGCTGTTTTTT. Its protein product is CASSEVDGGTGELFF.

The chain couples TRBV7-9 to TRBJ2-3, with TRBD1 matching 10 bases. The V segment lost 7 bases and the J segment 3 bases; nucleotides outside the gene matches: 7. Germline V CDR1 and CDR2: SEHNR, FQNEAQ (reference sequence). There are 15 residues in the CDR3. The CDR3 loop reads CASTGTGAGTDTQYF. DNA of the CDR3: TGTGCCAGCACCGGGACAGGGGCGGGGACAGATACGCAGTATTTT.

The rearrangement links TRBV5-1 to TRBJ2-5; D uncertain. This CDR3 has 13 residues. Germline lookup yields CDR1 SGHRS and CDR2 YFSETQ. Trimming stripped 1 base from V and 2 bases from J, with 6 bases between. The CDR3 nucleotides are TGCGCCAGCAGCTTGCCCCCGCAAGAGACCCAGTACTTC. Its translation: CASSLPPQETQYF.

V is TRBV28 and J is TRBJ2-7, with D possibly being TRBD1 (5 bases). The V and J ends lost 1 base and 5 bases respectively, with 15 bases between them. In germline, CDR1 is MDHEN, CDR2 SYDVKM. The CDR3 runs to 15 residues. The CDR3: CASSLSSQGTHEQYV. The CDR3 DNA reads TGTGCCAGCAGTTTATCATCTCAGGGTACCCACGAGCAGTACGTC.

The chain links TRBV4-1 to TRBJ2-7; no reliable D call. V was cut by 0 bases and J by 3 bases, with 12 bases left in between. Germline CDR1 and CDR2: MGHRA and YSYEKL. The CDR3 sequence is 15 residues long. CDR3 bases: TGCGCCAGCAGCCAAGATTATAACAGCCACTACGAGCAGTACGTC. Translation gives CASSQDYNSHYEQYV.

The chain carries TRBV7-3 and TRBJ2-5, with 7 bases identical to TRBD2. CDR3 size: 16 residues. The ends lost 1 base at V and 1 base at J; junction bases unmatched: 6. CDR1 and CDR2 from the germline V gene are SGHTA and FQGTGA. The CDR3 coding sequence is TGTGCCAGCAGCTTAATCGGGGGGAACGGCCAAGAGACCCAGTACTTC. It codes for CASSLIGGNGQETQYF.

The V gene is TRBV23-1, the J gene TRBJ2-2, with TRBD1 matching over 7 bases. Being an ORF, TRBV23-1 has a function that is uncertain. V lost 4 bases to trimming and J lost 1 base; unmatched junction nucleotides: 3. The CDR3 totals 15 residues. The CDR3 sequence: CASSLRQGNTGELFF. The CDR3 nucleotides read TGCGCCAGCAGTCTGAGACAGGGGAACACCGGGGAGCTGTTTTTT.